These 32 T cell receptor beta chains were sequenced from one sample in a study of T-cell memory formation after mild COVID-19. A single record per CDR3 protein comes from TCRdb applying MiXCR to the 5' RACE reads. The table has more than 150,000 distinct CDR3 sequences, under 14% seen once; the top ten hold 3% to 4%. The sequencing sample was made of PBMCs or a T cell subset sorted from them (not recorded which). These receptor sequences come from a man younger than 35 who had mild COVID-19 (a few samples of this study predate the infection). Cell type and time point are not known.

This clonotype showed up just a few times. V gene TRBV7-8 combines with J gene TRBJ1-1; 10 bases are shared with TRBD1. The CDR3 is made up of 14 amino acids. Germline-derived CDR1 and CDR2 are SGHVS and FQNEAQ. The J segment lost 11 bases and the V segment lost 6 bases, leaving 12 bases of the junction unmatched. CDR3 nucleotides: TGTGCCAGCAGAACAACCGGGACAGGGGCCTTGGCTTTCTTT. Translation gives CASRTTGTGALAFF.

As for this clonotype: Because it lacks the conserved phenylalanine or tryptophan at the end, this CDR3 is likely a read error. CDR3 in DNA: TGCAGCGTTGAGTCGGGATCCACAGCCAAAAACATTCAGTACGTC. Protein sequence: CSVESGSTAKNIQYV. The chain has TRBV29-1 and TRBJ2-4; maybe TRBD2 (5 bases). The CDR3 loop spans 15 amino acids. Trimming left V 3 bases short and J 0 bases short, with 12 bases between. CDR1 and CDR2 (germline): SQVTM, ANQGSEA.

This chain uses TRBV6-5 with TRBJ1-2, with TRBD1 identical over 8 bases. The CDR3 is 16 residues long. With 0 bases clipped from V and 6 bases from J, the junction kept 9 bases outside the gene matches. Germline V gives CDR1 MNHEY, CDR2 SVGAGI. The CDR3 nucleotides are TGTGCCAGCAGTTACTCAGGATCGGCAGGGGGCCATGGCTACACCTTC. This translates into CASSYSGSAGGHGYTF.

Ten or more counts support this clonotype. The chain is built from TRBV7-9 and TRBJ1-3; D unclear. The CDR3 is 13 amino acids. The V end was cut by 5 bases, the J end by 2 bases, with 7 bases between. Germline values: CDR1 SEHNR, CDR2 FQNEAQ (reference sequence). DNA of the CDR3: TGTGCCAGCAGCCTGAATACTGGAAACACCATATATTTT. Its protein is CASSLNTGNTIYF. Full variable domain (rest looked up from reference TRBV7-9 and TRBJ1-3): DTGVSQNPRHKITKRGQNVTFRCDPISEHNRLYWYRQTLGQGPEFLTYFQNEAQLEKSRLLSDRFSAERPKGSFSTLEIQRTEQGDSAMYLCASSLNTGNTIYFGEGSWLTVV.

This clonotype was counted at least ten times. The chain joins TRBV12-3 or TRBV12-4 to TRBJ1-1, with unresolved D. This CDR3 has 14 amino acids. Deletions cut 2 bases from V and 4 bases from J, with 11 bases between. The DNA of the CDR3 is TGTGCCAGCAGTTTATACCCAGGTACCACTGAAGCTTTCTTT. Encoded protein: CASSLYPGTTEAFF.

CDR3 protein: CASSLNPDRAGYTF. The CDR3 DNA sequence: TGTGCCAGCAGCTTAAACCCGGACAGGGCGGGCTACACCTTC. This chain uses TRBV7-2 with TRBJ1-2; 8 bases fit TRBD1. The J segment lost 8 bases and the V segment lost 2 bases, leaving 7 bases of the junction unmatched. This CDR3 spans 14 amino acids. Germline V lookup: CDR1 SGHTA, CDR2 FQGNSA.

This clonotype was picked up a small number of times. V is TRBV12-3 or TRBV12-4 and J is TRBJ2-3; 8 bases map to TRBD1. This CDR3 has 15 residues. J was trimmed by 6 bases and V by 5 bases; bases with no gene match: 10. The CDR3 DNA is TGTGCCAGCAGTCCCCAGGGGGCATTAGGGGATACGCAGTATTTT. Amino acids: CASSPQGALGDTQYF.

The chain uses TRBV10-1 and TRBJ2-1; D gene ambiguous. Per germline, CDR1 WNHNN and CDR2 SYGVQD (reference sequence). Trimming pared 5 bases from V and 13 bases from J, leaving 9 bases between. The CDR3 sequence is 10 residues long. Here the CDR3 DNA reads TGCGCCAGCAGTAGGACCCTTCAGTTCTTC. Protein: CASSRTLQFF.

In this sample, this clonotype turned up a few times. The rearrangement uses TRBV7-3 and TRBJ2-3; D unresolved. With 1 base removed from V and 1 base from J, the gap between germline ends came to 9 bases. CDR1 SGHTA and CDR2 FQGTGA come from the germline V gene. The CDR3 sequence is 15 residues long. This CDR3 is CASSLILGGTDTQYF. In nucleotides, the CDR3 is TGTGCCAGCAGCTTAATATTAGGAGGCACAGATACGCAGTATTTT.

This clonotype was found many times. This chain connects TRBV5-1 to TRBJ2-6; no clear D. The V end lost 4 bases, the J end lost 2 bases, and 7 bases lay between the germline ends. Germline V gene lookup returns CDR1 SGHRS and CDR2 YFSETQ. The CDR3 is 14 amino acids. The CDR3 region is CASSRFTGANVLTF. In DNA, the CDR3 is TGCGCCAGCAGCCGTTTTACTGGGGCCAACGTCCTGACTTTC.

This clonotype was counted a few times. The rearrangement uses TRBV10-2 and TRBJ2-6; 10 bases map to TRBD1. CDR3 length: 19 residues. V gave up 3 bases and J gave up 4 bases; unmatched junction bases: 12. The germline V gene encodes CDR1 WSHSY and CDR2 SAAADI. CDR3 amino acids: CASSDTGTGVSRGANVLTF. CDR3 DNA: TGCGCCAGCAGTGATACCGGGACAGGGGTATCCCGCGGGGCCAACGTCCTGACTTTC.

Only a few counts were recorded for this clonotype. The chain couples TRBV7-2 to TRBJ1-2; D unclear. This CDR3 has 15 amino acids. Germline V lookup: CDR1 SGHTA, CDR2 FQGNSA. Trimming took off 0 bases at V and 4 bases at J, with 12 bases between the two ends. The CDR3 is CASSLALQTIYGYTF. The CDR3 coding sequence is TGTGCCAGCAGCTTAGCGCTGCAGACAATCTATGGCTACACCTTC.

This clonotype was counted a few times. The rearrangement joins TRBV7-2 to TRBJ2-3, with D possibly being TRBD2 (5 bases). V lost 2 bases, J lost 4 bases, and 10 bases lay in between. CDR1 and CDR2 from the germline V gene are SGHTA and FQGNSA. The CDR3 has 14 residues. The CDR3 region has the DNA TGTGCCAGCAGCTTAAGGAGGTTCCCAGATACGCAGTATTTT. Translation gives CASSLRRFPDTQYF.

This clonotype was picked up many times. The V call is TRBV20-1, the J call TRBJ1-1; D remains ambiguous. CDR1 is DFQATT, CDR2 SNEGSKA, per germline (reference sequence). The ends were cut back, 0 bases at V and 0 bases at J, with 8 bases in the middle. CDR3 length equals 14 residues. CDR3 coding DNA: TGCAGTGCTAGAGAGCCCGGTTTGAACACTGAAGCTTTCTTT. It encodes CSAREPGLNTEAFF.

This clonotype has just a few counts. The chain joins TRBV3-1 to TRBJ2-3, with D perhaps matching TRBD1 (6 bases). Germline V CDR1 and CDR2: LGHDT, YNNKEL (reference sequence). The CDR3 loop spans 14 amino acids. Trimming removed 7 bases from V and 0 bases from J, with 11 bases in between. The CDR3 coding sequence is TGTGCCAGCACTCTAAGGGGGAGCACAGATACGCAGTATTTT. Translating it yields CASTLRGSTDTQYF.

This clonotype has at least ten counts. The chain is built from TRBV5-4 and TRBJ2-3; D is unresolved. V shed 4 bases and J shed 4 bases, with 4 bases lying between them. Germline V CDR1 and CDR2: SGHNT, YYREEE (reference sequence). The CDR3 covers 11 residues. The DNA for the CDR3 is TGTGCCAGCAGCATCGCAGATACGCAGTATTTT. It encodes CASSIADTQYF.

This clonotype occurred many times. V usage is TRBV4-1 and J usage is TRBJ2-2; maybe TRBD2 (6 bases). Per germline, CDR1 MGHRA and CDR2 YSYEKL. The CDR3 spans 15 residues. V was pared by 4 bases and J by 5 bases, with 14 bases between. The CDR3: CASSRAGGTTGELFF. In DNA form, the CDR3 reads TGCGCCAGCAGCCGGGCCGGGGGAACAACCGGGGAGCTGTTTTTT.

As DNA, the CDR3 is TGCGCCAGCAGCCAGGCGGACAGGGGAGAATATGGCTACACCTTC. Amino acids: CASSQADRGEYGYTF. This chain uses TRBV4-1 with TRBJ1-2; the match to TRBD1 covers 9 bases. After removal of 3 bases from V and 5 bases from J, the junction contained 7 bases not matched to a gene. CDR1 and CDR2 from the germline V gene are MGHRA and YSYEKL. The CDR3 contains 15 residues.

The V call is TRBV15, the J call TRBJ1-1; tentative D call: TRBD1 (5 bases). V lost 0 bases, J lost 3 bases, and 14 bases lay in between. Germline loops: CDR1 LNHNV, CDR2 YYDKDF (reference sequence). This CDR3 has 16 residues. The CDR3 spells CATSRDRGVGYTEAFF. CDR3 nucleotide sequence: TGTGCCACCAGCAGAGATAGGGGTGTGGGTTACACTGAAGCTTTCTTT.

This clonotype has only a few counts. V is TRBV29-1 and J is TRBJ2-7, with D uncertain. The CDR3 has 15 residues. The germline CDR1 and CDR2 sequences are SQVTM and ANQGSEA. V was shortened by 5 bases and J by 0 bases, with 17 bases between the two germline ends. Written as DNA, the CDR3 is TGCAGCGTTACTCAGAGGCCAGGAAGCTCCTACGAGCAGTACTTC. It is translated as CSVTQRPGSSYEQYF.

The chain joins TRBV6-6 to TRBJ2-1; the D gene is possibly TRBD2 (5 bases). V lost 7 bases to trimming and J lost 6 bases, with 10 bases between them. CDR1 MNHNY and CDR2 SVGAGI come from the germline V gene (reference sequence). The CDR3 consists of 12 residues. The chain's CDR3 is CASKEGLNEQFF. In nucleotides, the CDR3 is TGTGCCAGCAAAGAGGGTCTCAATGAGCAGTTCTTC.

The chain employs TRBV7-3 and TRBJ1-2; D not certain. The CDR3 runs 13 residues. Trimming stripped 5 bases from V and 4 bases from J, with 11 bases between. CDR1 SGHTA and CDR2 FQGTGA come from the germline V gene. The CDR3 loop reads CASSPGETYGYTF. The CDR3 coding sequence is TGTGCCAGCAGCCCTGGCGAGACCTATGGCTACACCTTC.

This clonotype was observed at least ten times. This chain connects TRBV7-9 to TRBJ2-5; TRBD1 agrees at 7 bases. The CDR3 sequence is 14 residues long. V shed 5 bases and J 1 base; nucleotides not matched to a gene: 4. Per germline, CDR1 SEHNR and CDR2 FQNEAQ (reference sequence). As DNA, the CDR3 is TGTGCCAGCAGCCCGAGGGGGCCCCAAGAGACCCAGTACTTC. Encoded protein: CASSPRGPQETQYF.

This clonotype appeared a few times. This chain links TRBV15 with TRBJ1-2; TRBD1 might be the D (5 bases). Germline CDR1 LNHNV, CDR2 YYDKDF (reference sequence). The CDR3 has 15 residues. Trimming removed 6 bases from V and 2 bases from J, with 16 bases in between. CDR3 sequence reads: CATSRAGFGNYGYTF. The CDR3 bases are TGTGCCACCAGTCGGGCAGGGTTCGGGAACTATGGCTACACCTTC.

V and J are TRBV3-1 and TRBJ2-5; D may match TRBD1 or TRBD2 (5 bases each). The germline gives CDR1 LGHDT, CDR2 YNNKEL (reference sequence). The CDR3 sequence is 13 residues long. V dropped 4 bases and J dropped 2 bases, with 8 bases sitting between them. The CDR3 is CASSRGPQETQYF. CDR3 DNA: TGTGCCAGCAGCCGGGGACCGCAAGAGACCCAGTACTTC.

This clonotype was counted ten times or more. The CDR3 sequence is CASSRREGSRETQYF. The CDR3 region has the DNA TGTGCCAGCAGCCGTAGGGAGGGTTCGAGAGAGACCCAGTACTTC. The rearrangement uses TRBV7-3 and TRBJ2-5, with 7 positions matching TRBD2. Germline V gene lookup returns CDR1 SGHTA and CDR2 FQGTGA. The junction had 10 bases not matched to a gene; V was cut back by 5 bases and J by 4 bases. CDR3 length: 15 amino acids.

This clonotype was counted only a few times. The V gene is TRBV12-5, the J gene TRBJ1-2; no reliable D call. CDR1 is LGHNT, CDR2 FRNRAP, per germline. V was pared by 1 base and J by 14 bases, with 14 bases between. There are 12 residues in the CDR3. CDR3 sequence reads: CASGLGTGGSTF. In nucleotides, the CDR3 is TGTGCTAGTGGTTTGGGGACGGGTGGGTCGACCTTC.

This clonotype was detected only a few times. CDR3 protein: CASSFPVTETQYF. For the CDR3, the DNA is TGTGCCAGCAGCTTCCCGGTAACAGAGACCCAGTACTTC. This sequence joins TRBV7-2 and TRBJ2-5, with no clear D. CDR3 length equals 13 residues. Trimming took 3 bases from V and 4 from J, leaving 9 bases between them. CDR1 and CDR2 from the germline V gene are SGHTA and FQGNSA.

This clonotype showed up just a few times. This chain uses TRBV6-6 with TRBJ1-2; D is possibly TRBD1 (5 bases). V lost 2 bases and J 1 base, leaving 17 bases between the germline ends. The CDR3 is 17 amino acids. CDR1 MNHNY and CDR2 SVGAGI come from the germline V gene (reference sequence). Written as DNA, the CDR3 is TGTGCCAGCAGTTACGGAGCCGGAACGGGACTTAACTATGGCTACACCTTC. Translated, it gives CASSYGAGTGLNYGYTF.

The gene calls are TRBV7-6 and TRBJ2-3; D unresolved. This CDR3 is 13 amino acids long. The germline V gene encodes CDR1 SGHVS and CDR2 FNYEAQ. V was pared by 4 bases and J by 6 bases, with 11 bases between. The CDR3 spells CASSSVGVDTQYF. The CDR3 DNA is TGTGCCAGCAGCTCTGTTGGGGTGGATACGCAGTATTTT.

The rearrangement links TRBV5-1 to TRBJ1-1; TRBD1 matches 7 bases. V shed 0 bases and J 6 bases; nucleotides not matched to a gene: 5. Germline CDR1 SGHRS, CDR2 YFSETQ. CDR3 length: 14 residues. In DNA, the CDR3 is TGCGCCAGCAGCTTGGGGGACAGCAGACCTGAAGCTTTCTTT. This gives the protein CASSLGDSRPEAFF. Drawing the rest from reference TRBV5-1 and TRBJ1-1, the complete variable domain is KAGVTQTPRYLIKTRGQQVTLSCSPISGHRSVSWYQQTPGQGLQFLFEYFSETQRNKGNFPGRFSGRQFSNSRSEMNVSTLELGDSALYLCASSLGDSRPEAFFGQGTRLTVV.

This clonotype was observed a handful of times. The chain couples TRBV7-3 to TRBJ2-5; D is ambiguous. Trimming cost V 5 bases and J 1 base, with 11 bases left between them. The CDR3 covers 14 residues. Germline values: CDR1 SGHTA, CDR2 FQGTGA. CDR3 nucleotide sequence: TGTGCCAGCAGCACGGACGGATCCCAAGAGACCCAGTACTTC. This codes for CASSTDGSQETQYF. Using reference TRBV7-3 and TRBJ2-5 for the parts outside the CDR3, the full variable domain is GAGVSQTPSNKVTEKGKYVELRCDPISGHTALYWYRQSLGQGPEFLIYFQGTGAADDSGLPNDRFFAVRPEGSVSTLKIQRTERGDSAVYLCASSTDGSQETQYFGPGTRLLVL.